These 13 T cell receptor beta chains originate from one sample sequenced in a study of blood T cell repertoires in COVID-19. Assay: immunoSEQ multiplex PCR; the TCRdb copy retains only in-frame clones and omits some. The sample includes about 200,000 clones, about nine tenths of them seen just once. Sequencing was carried out using peripheral blood. The origin of the receptors is a man between 35 and 55 years old with acute or convalescent COVID-19.

The chain links TRBV18 to TRBJ1-2; 8 positions agree with TRBD1. This CDR3 contains 15 residues. Germline assignment: CDR1 KGHSH and CDR2 LQKENI. J was trimmed by 6 bases and V by 6 bases; bases with no gene match: 12. DNA of the CDR3: TGTGCCAGCTCTCCTGACAGGGGAGATCTCAATGGCTACACCTTC. It yields the protein CASSPDRGDLNGYTF.

The gene calls are TRBV9 and TRBJ2-2; no clear D gene. Trimming cost V 0 bases and J 4 bases, with 7 bases left between them. The CDR3 totals 14 residues. The germline CDR1 and CDR2 sequences are SGDLS and YYNGEE. In DNA form, the CDR3 reads TGTGCCAGCAGCGTAGCTCCAGTCACCGGGGAGCTGTTTTTT. Translation: CASSVAPVTGELFF.

J is TRBJ2-5 and V is TRBV30; 11 bases fit TRBD2. V lost 5 bases and J lost 5; bases outside the gene matches: 7. The CDR3 runs to 14 residues. Germline V gene sequence: CDR1 GTSNPN, CDR2 SVGIG (reference sequence). In DNA, the CDR3 is TGTGCCTGGCGCAATGTAGCGGGGGGGGAGACCCAGTACTTC. This translates into CAWRNVAGGETQYF.

This chain joins TRBV5-1 and TRBJ2-2, with 14 bases identical to TRBD2. The CDR3 runs to 17 residues. V was pared by 4 bases and J by 1 base, with 3 bases of the junction left unmatched. Germline V gene lookup returns CDR1 SGHRS and CDR2 YFSETQ. CDR3 in amino acids: CASSLTSGGVNTGELFF. The CDR3 DNA sequence: TGCGCCAGCAGCCTGACTAGCGGGGGGGTGAACACCGGGGAGCTGTTTTTT.

V gene TRBV5-6 combines with J gene TRBJ1-2; the D gene is possibly TRBD1 (5 bases). Germline CDR1 SGHDT, CDR2 YYEEEE. CDR3 size: 14 residues. The ends were cut back, 0 bases at V and 7 bases at J, with 13 bases in the middle. CDR3 loop: CASSLDQGLRGYTF. The DNA of the CDR3 is TGTGCCAGCAGCTTGGACCAGGGTTTACGTGGCTACACCTTC.

In this sample, this clone turned up a few times. The chain couples TRBV5-4 to TRBJ1-3; 9 bases agree with TRBD1. Germline lookup yields CDR1 SGHNT and CDR2 YYREEE (reference sequence). The V segment lost 1 base and the J segment 9 bases; nucleotides outside the gene matches: 8. The CDR3 consists of 15 residues. CDR3 amino acids: CASSLRRQGDTTIYF. In nucleotides, the CDR3 is TGTGCCAGCAGCTTGCGGAGACAGGGGGATACCACCATATATTTT. The full variable domain, in which reference TRBV5-4 and TRBJ1-3 provide the parts outside the CDR3, is ETGVTQSPTHLIKTRGQQVTLRCSSQSGHNTVSWYQQALGQGPQFIFQYYREEENGRGNFPPRFSGLQFPNYSSELNVNALELDDSALYLCASSLRRQGDTTIYFGEGSWLTVV.

The rearrangement links TRBV5-1 to TRBJ1-3, with 9 bases aligning to TRBD1. The trim removed 0 bases at V and 6 bases at J, leaving 4 bases unmatched. The CDR3 sequence is 15 residues long. The V gene's germline CDR1 is SGHRS and CDR2 YFSETQ. In DNA form, the CDR3 reads TGCGCCAGCAGCTTGGCCGGGACAGGGACAAACACCATATATTTT. This translates into CASSLAGTGTNTIYF.

This clone was seen only once. The rearrangement links TRBV18 to TRBJ2-1, with 9 positions matching TRBD2. Germline CDR1 and CDR2: KGHSH and LQKENI. The CDR3 runs to 20 residues. The V segment lost 2 bases and the J segment 4 bases; nucleotides outside the gene matches: 18. Here the CDR3 DNA reads TGTGCCAGCTCACCAATTAGTAAGTTGGCGGGGGGGCCCTCGTACAATGAGCAGTTCTTC. This codes for CASSPISKLAGGPSYNEQFF.

This rearrangement joins TRBV3-1 (or the pseudogene TRBV3-2) to TRBJ2-5; D not resolved. V gave up 0 bases and J gave up 5 bases, with 13 bases separating them. The CDR3 consists of 15 residues. In germline, CDR1 is LGHDT, CDR2 YNNKEL (reference sequence). The CDR3 region has the DNA TGTGCCAGCAGCCAAGATTGGCAGGTACGCGAGACCCAGTACTTC. Its protein is CASSQDWQVRETQYF.

This chain joins TRBV19 and TRBJ2-5, with D perhaps matching TRBD1 (5 bases). CDR3 length equals 13 residues. Germline CDR1 LNHDA, CDR2 SQIVND (reference sequence). Between the trimmed V and J ends, which lost 3 bases and 2 bases, there was a span of 7 bases. The CDR3 protein is CASSIQGQETQYF. In DNA, the CDR3 is TGTGCCAGTAGTATTCAGGGACAAGAGACCCAGTACTTC.

This chain uses TRBV7-2 with TRBJ2-5, with D possibly matching TRBD2 (6 bases). V was clipped by 4 bases and J by 5 bases, with 14 bases between them. This CDR3 comprises 14 residues. The germline CDR1 and CDR2 sequences are SGHTA and FQGNSA. CDR3 residues: CASSSPGARETQYF. CDR3 coding DNA: TGTGCCAGCAGCTCACCGGGAGCTAGGGAGACCCAGTACTTC.

The rearrangement joins TRBV10-3 to TRBJ2-7, with 11 bases lining up with TRBD1. The V segment lost 4 bases and the J segment 6 bases; nucleotides outside the gene matches: 11. The CDR3 has 16 amino acids. Germline V gives CDR1 ENHRY, CDR2 SYGVKD. The CDR3 nucleotides read TGTGCCATCAGTGCCCGAGTCTCGGGGACAGGGGGCGAGCAGTACTTC. Translating it yields CAISARVSGTGGEQYF.

This sequence joins TRBV6-1 and TRBJ1-2; no firm D call. The CDR3 covers 16 residues. Germline V lookup: CDR1 MNHNS, CDR2 SASEGT. V was shortened by 0 bases and J by 2 bases, with 13 bases between the two germline ends. The CDR3 reads CASSEAMSSGNYGYTF. The CDR3 nucleotides read TGTGCCAGCAGTGAAGCTATGTCGTCGGGAAACTATGGCTACACCTTC.